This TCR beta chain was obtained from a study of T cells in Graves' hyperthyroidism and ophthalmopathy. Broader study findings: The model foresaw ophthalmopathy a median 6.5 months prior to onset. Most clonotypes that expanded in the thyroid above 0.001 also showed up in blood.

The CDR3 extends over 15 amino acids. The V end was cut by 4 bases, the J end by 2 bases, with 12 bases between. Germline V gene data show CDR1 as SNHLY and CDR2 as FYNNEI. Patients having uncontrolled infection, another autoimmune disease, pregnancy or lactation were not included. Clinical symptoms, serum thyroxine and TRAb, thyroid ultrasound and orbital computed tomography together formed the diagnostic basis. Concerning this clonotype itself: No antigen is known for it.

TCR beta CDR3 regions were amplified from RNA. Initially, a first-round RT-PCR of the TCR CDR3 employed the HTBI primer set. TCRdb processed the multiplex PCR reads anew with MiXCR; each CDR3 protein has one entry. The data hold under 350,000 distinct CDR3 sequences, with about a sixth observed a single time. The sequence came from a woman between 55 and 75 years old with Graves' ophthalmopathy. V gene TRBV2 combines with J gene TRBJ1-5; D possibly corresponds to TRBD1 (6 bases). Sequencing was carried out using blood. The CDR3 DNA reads TGTGCCAGCAGTGTTTTACAGGGAGGCAATCAGCCCCAGCATTTT. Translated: CASSVLQGGNQPQHF.